Presented here are 30 T cell receptor beta chains from one specimen sequenced in a study of T cells in Graves' hyperthyroidism and ophthalmopathy. RNA transcripts served as the template for amplifying TCR beta CDR3 regions. The study used the HTBI primer set for a first-round RT-PCR of the TCR CDR3. TCRdb itself ran the multiplex PCR reads through MiXCR, one entry per CDR3 protein. The data show around 800,000 distinct CDR3 sequences, about 38% seen once. Sample: blood. These receptors all come from a man aged 18 to 35 with Graves' hyperthyroidism.

This clonotype was counted many times. The chain joins TRBV2 to TRBJ2-7; D perhaps matches TRBD2 (6 bases). Germline V gene lookup returns CDR1 SNHLY and CDR2 FYNNEI. V dropped 0 bases and J dropped 7 bases, with 19 bases sitting between them. This CDR3 spans 16 amino acids. CDR3 DNA sequence: TGTGCCAGCAGTGAAGCTTGGCGGGACCGACTCGGGGAGCAGTACTTC. Translation gives CASSEAWRDRLGEQYF.

This clonotype was picked up many times. The chain joins TRBV2 to TRBJ1-5, with a tentative D call TRBD1 (6 bases). This CDR3 spans 12 amino acids. Trimming left V 7 bases short and J 5 bases short, with 9 bases between. Germline V gene data show CDR1 as SNHLY and CDR2 as FYNNEI. For the CDR3, the DNA is TGTGCCAGCACGGCAGGGGATCAGCCCCAGCATTTT. Amino acid sequence: CASTAGDQPQHF.

This clonotype has ten or more counts. The rearrangement uses TRBV15 and TRBJ1-2; 10 nucleotides line up with TRBD1. This CDR3 region has 17 residues. CDR1 is LNHNV, CDR2 YYDKDF, per germline (reference sequence). Trimming at V came to 0 bases and at J to 7 bases, leaving 11 bases not matched to a gene. CDR3 residues: CATSRDRAGQGVAGYTF. CDR3 DNA sequence: TGTGCCACCAGCAGAGATCGGGCCGGACAGGGGGTGGCTGGCTACACCTTC.

This clonotype was picked up a small number of times. This chain connects TRBV13 to TRBJ1-1, with D unresolved. Trimming removed 3 bases at V and 8 bases at J, with 10 bases between. Germline V gene data show CDR1 as PRHDT and CDR2 as FYEKMQ (reference sequence). The CDR3 is 12 amino acids. CDR3: CASSFWGGEAFF. The DNA of the CDR3 is TGTGCCAGCAGCTTTTGGGGTGGGGAAGCTTTCTTT.

This chain connects TRBV7-2 to TRBJ1-1; 7 bases agree with TRBD1. CDR3 length equals 15 residues. V shed 4 bases and J 8 bases; nucleotides not matched to a gene: 13. Germline CDR1 reads SGHTA; CDR2 reads FQGNSA. The CDR3, as DNA: TGTGCCAGCAGCTCGCCCCCGCGCCGGGACAGCGAAGCTTTCTTT. Its translation is CASSSPPRRDSEAFF.

This clonotype was recorded at least ten times. The V gene is TRBV10-2, the J gene TRBJ2-7; 7 nucleotides agree with TRBD2. Germline CDR1 and CDR2: WSHSY and SAAADI. This CDR3 region has 14 residues. Trimming removed 8 bases from V and 0 bases from J; junction bases left unmatched: 7. CDR3 region: CASGVGGSSYEQYF. CDR3 DNA: TGCGCCAGCGGCGTCGGGGGGAGCTCCTACGAGCAGTACTTC.

The CDR3 region has the DNA TGTGCCAGCAGTTTCACGGGAAGGGGAAACACCATATATTTT. Its protein product is CASSFTGRGNTIYF. The chain is built from TRBV12-3 or TRBV12-4 and TRBJ1-3; D ambiguous. V was clipped by 3 bases and J by 4 bases, with 10 bases between them. The CDR3 has 14 amino acids.

There are a few counts of this clonotype. This chain joins TRBV19 and TRBJ2-7, with TRBD2 identical over 7 bases. V trimming: 3 bases; J trimming: 2 bases; junction bases outside the gene matches: 10. The CDR3 runs 16 residues. The V gene's germline CDR1 is LNHDA and CDR2 SQIVND (reference sequence). The CDR3 nucleotides are TGTGCCAGTAGTATCCTCGGGACTAACGCCCCCTACGAGCAGTACTTC. Translated, it gives CASSILGTNAPYEQYF.

This clonotype has just one count. The V gene is TRBV25-1, the J gene TRBJ1-5; 8 bases line up with TRBD1. With V trimmed by 10 bases and J by 6 bases, 14 bases remained unmatched. Germline V gene sequence: CDR1 MGHDK, CDR2 SYGVNS. The CDR3 consists of 15 residues. The CDR3 here is CATAAPGGAGQPQHF. CDR3 coding DNA: TGTGCCACCGCAGCCCCAGGGGGCGCGGGTCAGCCCCAGCATTTT.

The chain employs TRBV2 and TRBJ1-5; D perhaps matches TRBD1 (5 bases). There are 14 residues in the CDR3. Trimming removed 5 bases at V and 9 bases at J, with 17 bases between. Germline lookup yields CDR1 SNHLY and CDR2 FYNNEI. Written as DNA, the CDR3 is TGTGCCAGCAGTTTGGGCCTGAGGGGAGGGCCCCAGCATTTT. Protein product: CASSLGLRGGPQHF.

The genes are TRBV12-3 or TRBV12-4 and TRBJ2-7; 9 bases line up with TRBD2. The V and J ends lost 8 bases and 5 bases, in that order; junction bases with no gene match: 13. The CDR3 sequence is 15 residues long. CDR3 sequence reads: CASFDRASGVNEQYF. In DNA form, the CDR3 reads TGTGCCAGCTTTGACCGGGCTAGCGGGGTAAACGAGCAGTACTTC.

CDR3 region: CSVGRDYNEQFF. The CDR3 DNA follows: TGCAGCGTGGGACGGGACTACAATGAGCAGTTCTTC. The genes are TRBV29-1 and TRBJ2-3, with D possibly being TRBD1 or TRBD2 (5 bases each). With the DNA end fitting TRBJ2-1 better, the J assignment may be wrong. The CDR3 covers 12 residues. Germline assignment: CDR1 SQVTM and CDR2 ANQGSEA.

Of note for this clonotype: The junction differs from germline at one of its ends, possibly a read error. The chain recombines TRBV5-5 with TRBJ2-7, with D unresolved. Germline V CDR1 and CDR2: SGHKS, YYEKEE (reference sequence). This CDR3 has 13 amino acids. In nucleotides, the CDR3 is TGCGCCAGCAGCCAAGATCCGCGTCGCGAGCAGTACTTC. It translates to CASSQDPRREQYF.

The genes are TRBV29-1 and TRBJ2-3; D is possibly TRBD2 (6 bases). V lost 5 bases and J lost 0, with 12 bases in between. Germline assignment: CDR1 SQVTM and CDR2 ANQGSEA. This CDR3 contains 14 residues. CDR3 residues: CSVSGLSSTDTQYF. The CDR3 region has the DNA TGCAGCGTTTCGGGACTGTCTAGCACAGATACGCAGTATTTT.

This clonotype turned up a few times. The gene calls are TRBV20-1 and TRBJ2-7; the D call may be TRBD1 or TRBD2 (6 bases each). CDR1 is DFQATT and CDR2 is SNEGSKA in the germline V gene (reference sequence). This CDR3 is 16 amino acids long. Trimming took 6 bases from V and 5 from J, leaving 26 bases between them. The CDR3 DNA reads as TGCAGTGCATACACAAGTCCCGGGGGCACGAGCAACGAGCAGTACTTC. Translation: CSAYTSPGGTSNEQYF.

The chain combines TRBV7-8 with TRBJ2-7; D gene unclear. The J call may be wrong; the DNA end is better matched by TRBJ2-1. The V gene's germline CDR1 is SGHVS and CDR2 FQNEAQ. This CDR3 comprises 13 residues. CDR3 protein: CASSLGRNNEQFF. The CDR3 bases are TGTGCCAGCAGCTTAGGCCGGAACAATGAGCAGTTCTTC.

This clonotype was recorded many times. This chain joins TRBV29-1 and TRBJ1-5, with D perhaps TRBD1 (5 bases). The CDR3 is 13 residues long. Germline V lookup: CDR1 SQVTM, CDR2 ANQGSEA. The ends were cut back, 4 bases at V and 8 bases at J, with 15 bases in the middle. CDR3 region: CSVASSGFEPQHF. For the CDR3, the DNA is TGCAGCGTTGCTTCTTCAGGGTTCGAGCCCCAGCATTTT.

The V call is TRBV6-2 or TRBV6-3, the J call TRBJ1-2, with 9 bases matching TRBD1. The CDR3 length is 15 residues. Germline CDR1 is MNHEY and CDR2 is SVGEGT. The J segment lost 4 bases and the V segment lost 5 bases, leaving 8 bases of the junction unmatched. The CDR3 nucleotides read TGTGCCAGCAGTCCGGGGGGGACAGGGTCCTATGGCTACACCTTC. This gives the protein CASSPGGTGSYGYTF.

This clonotype appeared many times. This rearrangement joins TRBV29-1 to TRBJ1-1, with D maybe TRBD1 (5 bases). CDR3 size: 12 residues. Germline V gives CDR1 SQVTM, CDR2 ANQGSEA. V lost 3 bases and J lost 5, with 10 bases in between. The CDR3 nucleotides read TGCAGCGTTGATGGGGAGGGGACTGAAGCTTTCTTT. Amino acids: CSVDGEGTEAFF.

The V gene is TRBV12-3 or TRBV12-4, the J gene TRBJ1-4; D perhaps matches TRBD1 (5 bases). V lost 10 bases and J lost 5, with 17 bases in between. The CDR3 contains 14 residues. The CDR3 reads CATSFTGANEKLFF. The DNA for the CDR3 is TGTGCCACGTCCTTTACAGGTGCCAATGAAAAACTGTTTTTT.

The chain is built from TRBV14 and TRBJ1-1, with D possibly being TRBD1 (6 bases). The CDR3 has 15 residues. V lost 2 bases and J lost 5, with 15 bases in between. The germline V gene has CDR1 SGHDN and CDR2 FVKESK. The CDR3 here is CASSQRGVGVTEAFF. CDR3 coding DNA: TGTGCCAGCAGCCAAAGGGGGGTGGGCGTTACTGAAGCTTTCTTT.

Worth noting for this clonotype: Since a much larger clone is just one base distant, this may be a read error. The rearrangement links TRBV20-1 to TRBJ2-7, with TRBD2 identical over 13 bases. This CDR3 region has 12 residues. Germline lookup yields CDR1 DFQATT and CDR2 SNEGSKA (reference sequence). The CDR3 sequence: CSTSGRAYEQYF. CDR3 sequence (DNA): TGCAGTACTAGCGGGAGGGCCTACGAGCAGTACTTC.

This chain joins TRBV25-1 and TRBJ1-5, with TRBD1 matching over 10 bases. The CDR3 spans 14 residues. The J segment lost 4 bases and the V segment lost 9 bases, leaving 6 bases of the junction unmatched. The germline CDR1 and CDR2 sequences are MGHDK and SYGVNS. CDR3 region: CARPGTGENQPQHF. The CDR3 nucleotides read TGTGCCAGACCGGGGACAGGGGAGAATCAGCCCCAGCATTTT.

The rearrangement joins TRBV5-1 to TRBJ2-7, with TRBD2 matching 12 bases. Germline CDR1 SGHRS, CDR2 YFSETQ. V gave up 6 bases and J gave up 7 bases; unmatched junction bases: 8. This CDR3 has 14 residues. Here the CDR3 DNA reads TGCGCCAGCAAAACTTCTAGCGGGGGGGGTGAGCAGTACTTC. Protein product: CASKTSSGGGEQYF.

V is TRBV15 and J is TRBJ2-7, with D tentatively TRBD1 or TRBD2 (6 bases each). The CDR3 length is 13 residues. The V end was cut by 3 bases, the J end by 5 bases, with 11 bases between. Germline V gene sequence: CDR1 LNHNV, CDR2 YYDKDF (reference sequence). CDR3 loop: CATSSEGGNEQYF. CDR3 coding DNA: TGTGCCACCAGCAGCGAAGGGGGGAACGAGCAGTACTTC. Full variable domain (remainder filled in from reference TRBV15 and TRBJ2-7): DAMVIQNPRYQVTQFGKPVTLSCSQTLNHNVMYWYQQKSSQAPKLLFHYYDKDFNNEADTPDNFQSRRPNTSFCFLDIRSPGLGDTAMYLCATSSEGGNEQYFGPGTRLTVT.

The gene calls are TRBV18 and TRBJ2-5; the D is unclear. The CDR3 is 11 residues long. V lost 8 bases, J lost 2 bases, and 6 bases lay in between. In germline, CDR1 is KGHSH, CDR2 LQKENI. The CDR3 loop reads CASHQQETQYF. CDR3 bases: TGTGCCAGCCACCAGCAAGAGACCCAGTACTTC.

This clonotype occurred many times. The chain carries TRBV7-9 and TRBJ2-7; 8 nucleotides match TRBD2. J was trimmed by 1 base and V by 1 base; bases with no gene match: 3. Germline values: CDR1 SEHNR, CDR2 FQNEAQ (reference sequence). The CDR3 runs to 15 residues. The CDR3 nucleotides are TGTGCCAGCAGCTTAGAGGCTAGCGGGTCCTACGAGCAGTACTTC. As protein: CASSLEASGSYEQYF. Full variable domain (remainder filled in from reference TRBV7-9 and TRBJ2-7): DTGVSQNPRHKITKRGQNVTFRCDPISEHNRLYWYRQTLGQGPEFLTYFQNEAQLEKSRLLSDRFSAERPKGSFSTLEIQRTEQGDSAMYLCASSLEASGSYEQYFGPGTRLTVT.

The V call is TRBV2, the J call TRBJ1-6; D not certain. CDR3 length equals 14 residues. V lost 1 base, J lost 5 bases, and 6 bases lay in between. From germline, CDR1 is SNHLY and CDR2 FYNNEI. Here the CDR3 DNA reads TGTGCCAGCAGTGAAGGACAAGATAATTCACCCCTCCACTTT. It yields the protein CASSEGQDNSPLHF.

V gene TRBV4-1 combines with J gene TRBJ2-7; 7 bases agree with TRBD1. V shed 0 bases, J shed 4 bases, and the junction held 12 bases outside the gene matches. CDR3 size: 17 residues. Germline V CDR1 and CDR2: MGHRA, YSYEKL. CDR3 nucleotides: TGCGCCAGCAGCCAAGAGGCTCCGGACACAGGGGCTTACGAGCAGTACTTC. Its protein product is CASSQEAPDTGAYEQYF.

There are a few counts of this clonotype. The chain has TRBV6-5 and TRBJ2-7; the D gene could be TRBD1 or TRBD2 (5 bases each). The CDR3 covers 14 residues. The germline V and J ends were trimmed by 5 bases and 4 bases, with 15 bases remaining between them. Germline V gene lookup returns CDR1 MNHEY and CDR2 SVGAGI. The CDR3 bases are TGTGCCAGCAGTGAATTCGGGACCGTGTACGAGCAGTACTTC. Protein sequence: CASSEFGTVYEQYF.